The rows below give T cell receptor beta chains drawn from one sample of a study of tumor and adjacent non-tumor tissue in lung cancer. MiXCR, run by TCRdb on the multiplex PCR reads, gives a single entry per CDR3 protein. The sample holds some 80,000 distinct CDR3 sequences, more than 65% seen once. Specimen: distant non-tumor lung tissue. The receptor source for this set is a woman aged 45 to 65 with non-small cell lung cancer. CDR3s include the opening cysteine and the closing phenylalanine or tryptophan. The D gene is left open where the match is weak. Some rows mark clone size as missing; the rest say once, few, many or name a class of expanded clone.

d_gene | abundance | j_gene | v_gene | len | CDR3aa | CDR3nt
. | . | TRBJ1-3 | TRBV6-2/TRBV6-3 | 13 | CAVSDNSGNTIYF | TGTGCCGTATCAGACAACTCTGGAAACACCATATATTTT
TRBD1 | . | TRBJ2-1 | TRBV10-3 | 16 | CVISDRQGVGNSEQFF | TGTGTCATCAGTGACCGACAGGGGGTAGGGAACAGTGAGCAGTTCTTC
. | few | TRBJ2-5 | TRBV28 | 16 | CASSPGGKGVGETQYF | TGTGCCAGCAGTCCGGGCGGGAAGGGGGTGGGAGAGACCCAGTACTTC
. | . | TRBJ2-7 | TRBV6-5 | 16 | CASNYVSAPAAYEQYF | TGTGCCAGCAATTACGTCTCAGCTCCGGCTGCCTACGAGCAGTACTTC
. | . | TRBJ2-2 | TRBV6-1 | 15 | CVSSELACNTGELFF | TGTGTCAGCAGTGAGTTAGCGTGTAACACCGGGGAGCTGTTTTTT
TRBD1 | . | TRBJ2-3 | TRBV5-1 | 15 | CASSRTGQDTDKQYF | TGCGCCAGCAGTAGGACAGGGCAAGACACAGATAAGCAGTATTTC
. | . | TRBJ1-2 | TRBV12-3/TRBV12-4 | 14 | CASSLEQALNGYTF | TGTGCCAGCAGTTTAGAACAGGCCCTTAACGGCTACACCTTC
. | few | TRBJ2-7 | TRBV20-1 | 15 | CSAPQADGVNYEQYF | TGCAGTGCCCCCCAGGCCGACGGGGTGAACTACGAGCAGTACTTC
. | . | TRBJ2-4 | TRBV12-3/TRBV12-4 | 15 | CTSSLGVVDSAPIYF | TGTACCAGCAGTTTAGGAGTGGTAGACAGTGCGCCAATTTACTTC
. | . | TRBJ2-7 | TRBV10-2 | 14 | CASGVSVPSYDQYF | TGCGCCAGCGGTGTGAGCGTCCCCTCCTACGATCAGTACTTC
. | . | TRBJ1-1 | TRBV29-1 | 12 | CSIDRSGTEAFF | TGCAGCATTGACAGGTCCGGGACTGAAGCTTTCTTT
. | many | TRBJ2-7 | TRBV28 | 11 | CASRTLHEQYF | TGTGCCAGCAGGACATTACACGAGCAGTACTTC
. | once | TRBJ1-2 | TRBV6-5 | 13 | CTSRAGTKYGCTF | .
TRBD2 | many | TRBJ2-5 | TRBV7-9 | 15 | CASSSILAAQETQYF | TGTGCCAGCAGCTCAATACTAGCGGCACAAGAGACCCAGTACTTC
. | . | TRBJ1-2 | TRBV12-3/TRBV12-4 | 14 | CASSLEQAVNGYSF | TGTGCCAGCAGTTTAGAACAGGCGGTTAACGGCTACAGCTTC
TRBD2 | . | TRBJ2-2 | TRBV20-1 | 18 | CSARDILGLAGHIGELFF | TGCAGTGCTAGGGACATCCTAGGACTAGCGGGACACATCGGGGAGCTGTTCTTT
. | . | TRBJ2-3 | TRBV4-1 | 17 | CASSQGVISGMSDTQYF | TGCGCCAGCAGCCAAGGAGTGATTAGCGGCATGTCAGATACGCAGTATTTT
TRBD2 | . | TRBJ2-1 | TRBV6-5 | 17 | CASRYSASSGEYSEQFF | TGTGCCAGCAGATACTCGGCCTCTAGCGGCGAGTACAGTGAGCAGTTCTTC
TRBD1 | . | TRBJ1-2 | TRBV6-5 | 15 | CASSRQGGNNYGYTF | TGTGCCAGCAGTCGACAGGGTGGGAATAACTATGGCTACACCTTC
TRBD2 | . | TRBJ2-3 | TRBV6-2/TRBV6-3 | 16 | CASLALVGRVTDTQYF | TGTGCCAGTTTGGCCTTAGTAGGGAGGGTCACAGATACGCAGTATTTT
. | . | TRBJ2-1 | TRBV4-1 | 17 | CASSQPGVIGTYNEQFF | TGCGCCAGCAGCCAACCTGGCGTGATTGGCACCTACAATGAGCAGTTCTTC
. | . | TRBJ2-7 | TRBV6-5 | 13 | CASSPRQINEQYF | TGTGCCAGCAGCCCCCGACAAATCAACGAGCAGTACTTC
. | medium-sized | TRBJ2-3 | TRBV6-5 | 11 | CASRLVDTQYF | TGTGCCAGCAGGCTTGTAGATACGCAGTATTTT
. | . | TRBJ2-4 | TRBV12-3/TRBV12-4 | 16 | CAGSLGTPHAKNIQYF | TGTGCCGGCAGTTTAGGGACGCCCCATGCCAAAAACATTCAGTACTTC
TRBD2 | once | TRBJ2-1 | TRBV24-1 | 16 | CATSDLRTSGTNEQLF | TGTGCCACCAGTGATTTGAGGACTAGCGGTACGAATGAACAGCTCTTC
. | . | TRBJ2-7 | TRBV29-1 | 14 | CSFISRGAIHEQNF | TGCAGCTTCATCAGCAGGGGGGCAATCCACGAGCAGAACTTC
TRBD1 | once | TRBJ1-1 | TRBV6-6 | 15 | CGSYFRGGGNTEAFF | TGTGGCAGCTACTTCAGGGGGGGTGGGAACACTGAAGCTTTCTTT
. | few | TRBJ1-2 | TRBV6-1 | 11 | CASRVDYGYAF | TGTGCCAGCAGGGTAGACTATGGTTACGCCTTC
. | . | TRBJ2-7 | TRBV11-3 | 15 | CANTPLEGVGCGQYF | TGTGCCAACACCCCCCTTGAAGGAGTGGGGTGCGGGCAGTACTTC
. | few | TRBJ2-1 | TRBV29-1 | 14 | CSVGSGGQRNEQFF | TGCAGTGTTGGCTCGGGTGGCCAGAGGAATGAGCAGTTCTTC
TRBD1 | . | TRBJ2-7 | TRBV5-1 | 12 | CASRDRTYVQYF | TGCGCTAGCAGGGACAGAACCTACGTGCAGTACTTC
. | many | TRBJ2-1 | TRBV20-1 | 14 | CSASGVPGKNEQFF | TGCAGTGCTAGCGGGGTGCCGGGGAAGAATGAGCAGTTCTTC
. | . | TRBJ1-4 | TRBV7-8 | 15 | CASSLENREGEKLFF | TGTGCCAGCAGCTTAGAGAACAGGGAAGGGGAAAAACTGTTTTTT
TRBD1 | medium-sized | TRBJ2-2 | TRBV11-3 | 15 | CASSPDRGEIGELFF | TGTGCCAGCAGCCCCGACAGGGGGGAGATCGGGGAGCTGTTTTTT
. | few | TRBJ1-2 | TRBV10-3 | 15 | CAISGSSRADGGYIF | TGTGCCATCAGTGGTTCGTCCCGGGCGGACGGTGGCTACATCTTC
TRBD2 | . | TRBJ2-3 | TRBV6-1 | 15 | CASSLRASGSDTQYF | TGTGCCAGCAGTTTACGGGCTAGCGGGAGTGATACGCAGTATTTT
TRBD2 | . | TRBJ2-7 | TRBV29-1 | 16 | CSIEAPSGRAPYEKYF | TGCAGCATTGAAGCCCCTAGCGGGAGGGCCCCCTACGAGAAGTACTTC
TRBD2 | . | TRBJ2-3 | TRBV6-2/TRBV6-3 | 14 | CVSSGLAPTDTQYF | TGTGTCAGCAGTGGACTAGCGCCAACAGATACGCAGTATTTT
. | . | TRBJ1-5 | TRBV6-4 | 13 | CASSEESNEPQHF | TGTGCCAGCAGTGAGGAGAGCAATGAGCCCCAGCATTTT
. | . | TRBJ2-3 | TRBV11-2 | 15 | CASSPGHAFTDTQYF | TGTGCCAGTAGCCCGGGACATGCGTTCACAGATACGCAGTATTTT
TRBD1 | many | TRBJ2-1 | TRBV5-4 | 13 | CASGGQGADEQFF | TGTGCCAGCGGGGGACAGGGGGCTGATGAGCAGTTCTTC
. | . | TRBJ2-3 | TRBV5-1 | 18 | CASSLKFLTGRRIDTKYF | TGCGCCAGCAGCTTGAAGTTCCTAACGGGGAGGCGCATAGATACGAAGTATTTT
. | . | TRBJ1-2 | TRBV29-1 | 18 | CNVEPPAGKGEKGWDYSF | TGCAACGTTGAGCCCCCCGCGGGAAAAGGGGAGAAAGGATGGGACTACAGCTTC
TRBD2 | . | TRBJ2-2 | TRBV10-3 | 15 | CDISVLAANTGELFF | TGTGACATCAGTGTACTAGCGGCGAACACCGGGGAGTTGTTTTTT
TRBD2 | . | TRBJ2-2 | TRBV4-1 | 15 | CISSWTSGHTGEPFF | TGCATCAGCAGCTGGACTAGCGGGCACACCGGGGAGCCGTTTTTT
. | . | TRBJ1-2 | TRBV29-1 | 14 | CSVDATGRKYGYTF | TGTAGCGTTGACGCTACAGGGAGAAAGTATGGCTACACCTTC
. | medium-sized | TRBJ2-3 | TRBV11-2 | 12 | CASSEFRDTQYF | TGTGCCAGCAGTGAGTTCCGGGATACGCAGTATTTT
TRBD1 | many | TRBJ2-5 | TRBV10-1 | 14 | CASRGQGGPETQYF | TGCGCCAGCAGAGGACAGGGAGGTCCAGAGACCCAGTACTTC
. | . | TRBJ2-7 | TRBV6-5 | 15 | CASSKPGTLPYEQYF | TGTGCCAGCAGTAAGCCCGGGACACTACCCTACGAGCAGTATTTC
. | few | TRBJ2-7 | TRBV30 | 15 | CAWSKTGTGRNEQYF | TGTGCCTGGAGTAAGACAGGAACAGGGCGGAACGAACAGTACTTC